The T cell receptor (beta chain) under discussion was sequenced for a study of CD8+ T cells in alopecia areata. CDR3 length: 16 residues. The germline V and J ends were trimmed by 4 bases and 2 bases, with 18 bases remaining between them. CDR1 SGHDT and CDR2 YYEEEE come from the germline V gene. A remark on this clone: Its antigen is unidentified.

Whole-study findings and limits: Scalp lesions, especially in alopecia totalis/universalis, had higher clonality than normal scalp.

Sequencing templates came from extracted RNA that was reverse transcribed into cDNA. Assay: immunoSEQ multiplex PCR; the TCRdb copy retains only in-frame clones and omits some. The sample has approximately 99,000 clones, approximately 63% seen once; the top ten hold roughly 19%. V usage is TRBV5-6 and J usage is TRBJ1-1, with a weak D call TRBD1 (5 bases). The sample consisted of CD8+ T cells sorted from blood. The TCR comes from a human donor in good health. In nucleotides, the CDR3 is TGTGCCAGCAGCCAGATGACAGCGATCCTAAACACTGAAGCTTTCTTT. It yields the protein CASSQMTAILNTEAFF.